These T cell receptor beta chains were read from a single sample in a study of blood T cells in healthy people across ages. One entry per CDR3 protein results from TCRdb running MiXCR on the 5' RACE reads. The sample has 450,000 to 700,000 distinct CDR3 sequences, 25% to 30% seen once. Material: blood. The receptors originated from a woman aged 65 to 85 in good health. The CDR3 runs from the conserved cysteine through the conserved F or W. Each record gives: D gene, V gene, J gene, clone size, CDR3 DNA, CDR3 protein. The D gene is left open where the match is weak. Clone size is given for some rows only: seen once, a few or many times, or a class if the clone is expanded.

D gene: NA; V gene: TRBV29-1; J gene: TRBJ2-2; clone size: once; CDR3 DNA: TGCAGCGTTCGCCGTGGTCTGGAAATCGGCACCGGGGAGCTGTTTTTT; CDR3 protein: CSVRRGLEIGTGELFF
D gene: NA; V gene: TRBV14; J gene: TRBJ2-5; clone size: few; CDR3 DNA: TGTGCCAGCAGCCAACGCAGTCGCGGGACCCAGTACTTC; CDR3 protein: CASSQRSRGTQYF
D gene: TRBD1; V gene: TRBV7-9; J gene: TRBJ1-1; clone size: once; CDR3 DNA: TGTGCCAGCAGGTCGACCGGGACAGTCAACACTGAAGCTTTCTTT; CDR3 protein: CASRSTGTVNTEAFF
D gene: NA; V gene: TRBV25-1; J gene: TRBJ2-1; clone size: NA; CDR3 DNA: TGTGCCAGCAGGCAGGGGTACCACAATGAGCAGTTCTTC; CDR3 protein: CASRQGYHNEQFF
D gene: NA; V gene: TRBV12-3/TRBV12-4; J gene: TRBJ1-6; clone size: NA; CDR3 DNA: TGTGCCAGCAGTTTGCCAGGCCGGAATTCACCCCTCCACTTT; CDR3 protein: CASSLPGRNSPLHF
D gene: NA; V gene: TRBV19; J gene: TRBJ1-4; clone size: NA; CDR3 DNA: TGTGCCAGTAGTGAGTACAACAGACCGAATGAAAAACTGTTTTTT; CDR3 protein: CASSEYNRPNEKLFF
D gene: TRBD1; V gene: TRBV25-1; J gene: TRBJ1-4; clone size: few; CDR3 DNA: TGTGCCAGCCACAGGGGAACTAATGAAAAACTGTTTTTT; CDR3 protein: CASHRGTNEKLFF
D gene: TRBD2; V gene: TRBV7-3; J gene: TRBJ2-7; clone size: NA; CDR3 DNA: TGTGCCAGCAGCTTAGAGGGTAGCGGGGGGTCGGAGCAGTACTTC; CDR3 protein: CASSLEGSGGSEQYF
D gene: NA; V gene: TRBV5-1; J gene: TRBJ1-1; clone size: NA; CDR3 DNA: TGCGCCAGCAGCTTGGACAGGCCCGGAGTTACTGAAGCTTTCTTT; CDR3 protein: CASSLDRPGVTEAFF
D gene: NA; V gene: TRBV7-8; J gene: TRBJ2-2; clone size: NA; CDR3 DNA: TGTGCCAGCAGCTTAGCAGGGGGAGGCGGGGAGCTGTTTTTT; CDR3 protein: CASSLAGGGGELFF
D gene: NA; V gene: TRBV5-1; J gene: TRBJ2-5; clone size: NA; CDR3 DNA: TGCGCCACTTCAAGGGGGGCCGAAGAGACCCAGTACTTC; CDR3 protein: CATSRGAEETQYF
D gene: TRBD2; V gene: TRBV4-3; J gene: TRBJ2-2; clone size: few; CDR3 DNA: TGCGCCAGCAGCCAAGAGCTGTCTAGCGGGGGGGGAAACACCGGGGAGCTGTTTTTT; CDR3 protein: CASSQELSSGGGNTGELFF
D gene: TRBD1; V gene: TRBV7-2; J gene: TRBJ2-1; clone size: few; CDR3 DNA: TGTGCCAGCAGCTTTCAGACAGGGCTCCTCTCCTACAATGAGCAGTTCTTC; CDR3 protein: CASSFQTGLLSYNEQFF
D gene: NA; V gene: TRBV6-5; J gene: TRBJ2-4; clone size: few; CDR3 DNA: TGTGCCAGCAACGCTGCTGGCGGGGGCCAGTTGTACTTC; CDR3 protein: CASNAAGGGQLYF
D gene: TRBD1; V gene: TRBV5-1; J gene: TRBJ2-6; clone size: few; CDR3 DNA: TGCGCCAGCAGCTCGTCGACAGGGGGCTCTGGGGCCAACGTCCTGACTTTC; CDR3 protein: CASSSSTGGSGANVLTF
D gene: NA; V gene: TRBV6-5; J gene: TRBJ1-3; clone size: NA; CDR3 DNA: TGTGCCAGCAGTTACGCGGCGAGGGGAAACACCATATATTTT; CDR3 protein: CASSYAARGNTIYF
D gene: TRBD1; V gene: TRBV7-2; J gene: TRBJ2-3; clone size: many; CDR3 DNA: TGTGCCAGCAGCTTAAGAGGGGGCGCAGGGGATACGCAGTATTTT; CDR3 protein: CASSLRGGAGDTQYF
D gene: NA; V gene: TRBV10-2; J gene: TRBJ2-7; clone size: NA; CDR3 DNA: TGCGCCAGCAGTGTCATCGGCAGCTACGAGCAGTACTTC; CDR3 protein: CASSVIGSYEQYF
D gene: NA; V gene: TRBV11-2; J gene: TRBJ1-1; clone size: NA; CDR3 DNA: TGTGCCAGCAAGGACGAGCTGAACACTGAAGCTTTCTTT; CDR3 protein: CASKDELNTEAFF
D gene: NA; V gene: TRBV7-2; J gene: TRBJ2-4; clone size: many; CDR3 DNA: TGTGCCAGCAGCTTAACCCCAGGGAATGGCATTCAGTACTTC; CDR3 protein: CASSLTPGNGIQYF
D gene: NA; V gene: TRBV27; J gene: TRBJ1-6; clone size: few; CDR3 DNA: TGTGCCAGCAGCACCAGGGGCTCCTATAATTCACCCCTCCACTTT; CDR3 protein: CASSTRGSYNSPLHF
D gene: NA; V gene: TRBV13; J gene: TRBJ1-2; clone size: NA; CDR3 DNA: TGTGCCAGCAGCTTCCAAGGGACCTATGTCGGCTACACCTTC; CDR3 protein: CASSFQGTYVGYTF
D gene: NA; V gene: TRBV5-4; J gene: TRBJ2-5; clone size: few; CDR3 DNA: TGTGCCAGCAGCTTGGCCGAGGTCGGGCAAGAGACCCAGTACTTC; CDR3 protein: CASSLAEVGQETQYF
D gene: NA; V gene: TRBV7-6; J gene: TRBJ1-3; clone size: NA; CDR3 DNA: TGTGCCAGCAGTGGGGGCTCTGGAAGCACCATATATTTT; CDR3 protein: CASSGGSGSTIYF
D gene: NA; V gene: TRBV27; J gene: TRBJ1-3; clone size: few; CDR3 DNA: TGTGCCAGCAGTTCTGGTACAGGGTCTGGAAACACCATATATTTT; CDR3 protein: CASSSGTGSGNTIYF
D gene: NA; V gene: TRBV20-1; J gene: TRBJ1-1; clone size: NA; CDR3 DNA: TGCAGTGCCCCTCCTCCTATGAACACTGAAGCTTTCTTT; CDR3 protein: CSAPPPMNTEAFF
D gene: NA; V gene: TRBV12-3/TRBV12-4; J gene: TRBJ2-5; clone size: few; CDR3 DNA: TGTGCCAGCTCCACGACTGGGTCAGAGACCCAGTACTTC; CDR3 protein: CASSTTGSETQYF
D gene: NA; V gene: TRBV15; J gene: TRBJ2-5; clone size: NA; CDR3 DNA: TGTGCCACCAGCAGAGATGAGCGCCCCCAAGAGACCCAGTACTTC; CDR3 protein: CATSRDERPQETQYF
D gene: NA; V gene: TRBV6-2/TRBV6-3; J gene: TRBJ2-7; clone size: NA; CDR3 DNA: TGTGCCAGCAGCCCCGAAGGGGCGCGGTACGAGCAGTACTTC; CDR3 protein: CASSPEGARYEQYF
D gene: NA; V gene: TRBV6-2/TRBV6-3; J gene: TRBJ2-3; clone size: NA; CDR3 DNA: TGTGCCAGCAGGCGCCTAACGCCCACAGATACGCAGTATTTT; CDR3 protein: CASRRLTPTDTQYF
D gene: NA; V gene: TRBV24-1; J gene: TRBJ2-2; clone size: few; CDR3 DNA: TGTGCCACCAGTGATTTAAGCGGGCTCACCGGGGAGCTGTTTTTT; CDR3 protein: CATSDLSGLTGELFF
D gene: NA; V gene: TRBV29-1; J gene: TRBJ1-1; clone size: few; CDR3 DNA: TGCAGCGTTGACCAGGCCGGTGGGGCGGATGAAGCTTTCTTT; CDR3 protein: CSVDQAGGADEAFF
D gene: NA; V gene: TRBV2; J gene: TRBJ1-2; clone size: many; CDR3 DNA: TGTGCCAGCAGCAGGAGGGCAGGGGAAGGCTATGGCTACACCTTC; CDR3 protein: CASSRRAGEGYGYTF
D gene: NA; V gene: TRBV3-1; J gene: TRBJ2-1; clone size: few; CDR3 DNA: TGTGCCAGCAGCCAAAGGACCGCAGGTCGCTACAATGAGCAGTTCTTC; CDR3 protein: CASSQRTAGRYNEQFF
D gene: TRBD1; V gene: TRBV6-5; J gene: TRBJ1-5; clone size: few; CDR3 DNA: TGTGCCAGCAGCTCTGACAGGGGGCGCGGACAGCCCCAGCATTTT; CDR3 protein: CASSSDRGRGQPQHF
D gene: NA; V gene: TRBV10-3; J gene: TRBJ2-7; clone size: few; CDR3 DNA: TGTGCCATCAGTACGACCGAGAGCGAGCAGTACTTC; CDR3 protein: CAISTTESEQYF
D gene: TRBD2; V gene: TRBV7-2; J gene: TRBJ2-3; clone size: NA; CDR3 DNA: TGTGCCAGCAGCGGGCGACTAGCCAGCACAGATACGCAGTATTTT; CDR3 protein: CASSGRLASTDTQYF
D gene: NA; V gene: TRBV5-1; J gene: TRBJ2-5; clone size: few; CDR3 DNA: TGCGCCAGCAGCGCTACCGCCCTAGAACGACCTGGTCGCCGGTTCTTC; CDR3 protein: CASSATALERPGRRFF
D gene: NA; V gene: TRBV27; J gene: TRBJ1-2; clone size: few; CDR3 DNA: TGTGCCAGCAGTTTAAGGCCAGGGGTTTTTGGGCTTTATGGCTACACCTTC; CDR3 protein: CASSLRPGVFGLYGYTF
D gene: NA; V gene: TRBV5-1; J gene: TRBJ2-5; clone size: NA; CDR3 DNA: TGCGCCAGCACGGCCGGGGACCAAGAGACCCAGTACTTC; CDR3 protein: CASTAGDQETQYF
D gene: TRBD2; V gene: TRBV2; J gene: TRBJ2-3; clone size: NA; CDR3 DNA: TGTGCCAGCACTTCGACTAGCGGCTTTAGCACAGATACGCAGTATTTT; CDR3 protein: CASTSTSGFSTDTQYF
D gene: NA; V gene: TRBV4-1; J gene: TRBJ2-7; clone size: NA; CDR3 DNA: TGCGCCAGCAGCCATTCGGCAGCTGAAATATCCTACGAGCAGTACTTC; CDR3 protein: CASSHSAAEISYEQYF
D gene: NA; V gene: TRBV29-1; J gene: TRBJ1-4; clone size: NA; CDR3 DNA: TGCAGCGTTGAAGGGGGGGCGTCTTCTGGGGTAGGGGAAAAACTGTTTTTT; CDR3 protein: CSVEGGASSGVGEKLFF
D gene: NA; V gene: TRBV9; J gene: TRBJ1-4; clone size: NA; CDR3 DNA: TGTGCCAGCAGCGTTACAGGCAGGTTGGATGAAAAACTGTTTTTT; CDR3 protein: CASSVTGRLDEKLFF
D gene: NA; V gene: TRBV10-3; J gene: TRBJ1-1; clone size: few; CDR3 DNA: TGTGCCATCAGACCACAGGACAGGAACACTGAAGCTTTCTTT; CDR3 protein: CAIRPQDRNTEAFF
D gene: NA; V gene: TRBV4-1; J gene: TRBJ1-1; clone size: NA; CDR3 DNA: TGCGCCAGCAGCCAAGAAGGGACTTATCGGAACACTGAAGCTTTCTTT; CDR3 protein: CASSQEGTYRNTEAFF
D gene: NA; V gene: TRBV9; J gene: TRBJ2-1; clone size: few; CDR3 DNA: TGTGCCAGCAGCGGTCGGACAGCTAACAATGAGCAGTTCTTC; CDR3 protein: CASSGRTANNEQFF
D gene: NA; V gene: TRBV6-1; J gene: TRBJ2-5; clone size: few; CDR3 DNA: TGTGCCAGCAAGATTTTCGGGGGACAAGAGACCCAGTACTTT; CDR3 protein: CASKIFGGQETQYF
D gene: NA; V gene: TRBV29-1; J gene: TRBJ1-4; clone size: NA; CDR3 DNA: TGCAGCGTCTCGATAGGGATGAATGAAAAACTGTTTTTT; CDR3 protein: CSVSIGMNEKLFF
D gene: TRBD1; V gene: TRBV5-1; J gene: TRBJ1-2; clone size: NA; CDR3 DNA: TGCGCCAGCAGCACAGGACAGGGCTACTATGGCTACACCTTC; CDR3 protein: CASSTGQGYYGYTF
D gene: NA; V gene: TRBV3-1; J gene: TRBJ1-2; clone size: NA; CDR3 DNA: TGTGCCAGCAGCCAATCAGGGGTCGGCTACACCTTC; CDR3 protein: CASSQSGVGYTF
D gene: TRBD2; V gene: TRBV20-1; J gene: TRBJ2-1; clone size: NA; CDR3 DNA: TGCAGTGCAGCATCTGGGACTAGTGGGATCGGATTCGTCTCCTACAATGAGCAGTTCTTC; CDR3 protein: CSAASGTSGIGFVSYNEQFF
D gene: NA; V gene: TRBV4-1; J gene: TRBJ2-3; clone size: few; CDR3 DNA: TGCGCCAGCAGCCAAGTAGCCGAGGGGCTCACAGATACGCAGTATTTT; CDR3 protein: CASSQVAEGLTDTQYF
D gene: TRBD2; V gene: TRBV7-3; J gene: TRBJ2-1; clone size: few; CDR3 DNA: TGTGCCAGCAGCGAACACCCGACTAGCGGGGCCCACAATGAGCAGTTCTTC; CDR3 protein: CASSEHPTSGAHNEQFF
D gene: NA; V gene: TRBV5-1; J gene: TRBJ2-5; clone size: many; CDR3 DNA: TGCGCCAGCAGCTTGGGGGGTAGGGAAGAGACCCAGTACTTC; CDR3 protein: CASSLGGREETQYF